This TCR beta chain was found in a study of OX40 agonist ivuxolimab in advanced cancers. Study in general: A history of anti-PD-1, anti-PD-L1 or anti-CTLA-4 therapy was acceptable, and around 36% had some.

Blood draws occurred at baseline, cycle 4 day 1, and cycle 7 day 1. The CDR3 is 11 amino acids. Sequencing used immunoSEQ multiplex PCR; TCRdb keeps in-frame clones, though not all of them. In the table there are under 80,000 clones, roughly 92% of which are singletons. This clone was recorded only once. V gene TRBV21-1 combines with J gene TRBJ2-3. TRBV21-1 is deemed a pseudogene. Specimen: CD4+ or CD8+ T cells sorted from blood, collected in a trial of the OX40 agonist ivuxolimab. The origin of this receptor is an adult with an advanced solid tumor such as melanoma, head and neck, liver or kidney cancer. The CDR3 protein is CASMKTDTQYF. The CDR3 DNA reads TGTGCCAGCATGAAGACAGATACGCAGTATTTT.